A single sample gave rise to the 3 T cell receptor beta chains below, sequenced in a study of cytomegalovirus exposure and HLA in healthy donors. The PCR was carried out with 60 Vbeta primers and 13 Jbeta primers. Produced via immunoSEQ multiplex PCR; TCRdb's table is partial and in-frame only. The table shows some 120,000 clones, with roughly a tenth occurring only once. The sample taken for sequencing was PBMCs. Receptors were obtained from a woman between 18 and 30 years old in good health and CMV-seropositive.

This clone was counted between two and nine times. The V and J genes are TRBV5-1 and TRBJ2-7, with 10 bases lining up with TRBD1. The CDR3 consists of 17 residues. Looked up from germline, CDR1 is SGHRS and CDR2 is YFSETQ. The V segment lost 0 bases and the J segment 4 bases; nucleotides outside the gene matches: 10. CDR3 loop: CASSLGALAGQGYEQYF. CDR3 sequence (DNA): TGCGCCAGCAGCTTGGGGGCTCTCGCGGGACAGGGGTACGAGCAGTACTTC. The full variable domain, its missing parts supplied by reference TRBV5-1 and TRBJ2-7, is KAGVTQTPRYLIKTRGQQVTLSCSPISGHRSVSWYQQTPGQGLQFLFEYFSETQRNKGNFPGRFSGRQFSNSRSEMNVSTLELGDSALYLCASSLGALAGQGYEQYFGPGTRLTVT.

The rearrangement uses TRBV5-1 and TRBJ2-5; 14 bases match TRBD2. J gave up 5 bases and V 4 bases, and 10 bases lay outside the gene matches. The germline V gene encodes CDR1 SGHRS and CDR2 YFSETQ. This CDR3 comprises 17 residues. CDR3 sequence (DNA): TGCGCCAGCAGCCCCAAGACTAGCGGGAGGGCCCGGGAGACCCAGTACTTC. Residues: CASSPKTSGRARETQYF.

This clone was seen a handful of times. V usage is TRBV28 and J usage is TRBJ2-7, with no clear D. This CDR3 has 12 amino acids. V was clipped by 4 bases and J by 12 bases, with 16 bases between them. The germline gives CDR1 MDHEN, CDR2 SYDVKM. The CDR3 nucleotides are TGTGCCAGCAGTTCGCCGACTCGCCCGGCGTACTTC. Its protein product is CASSSPTRPAYF.